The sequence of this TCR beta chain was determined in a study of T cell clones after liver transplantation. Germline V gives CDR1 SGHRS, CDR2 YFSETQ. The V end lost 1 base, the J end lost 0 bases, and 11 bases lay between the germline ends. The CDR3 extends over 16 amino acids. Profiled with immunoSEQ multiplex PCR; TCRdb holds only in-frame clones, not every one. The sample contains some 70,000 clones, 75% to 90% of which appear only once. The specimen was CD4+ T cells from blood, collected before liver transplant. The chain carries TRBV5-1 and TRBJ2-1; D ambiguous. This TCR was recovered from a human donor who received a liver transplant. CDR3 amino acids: CASSLWSTSSYNEQFF. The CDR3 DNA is TGCGCCAGCAGCTTGTGGTCTACCAGCTCCTACAATGAGCAGTTCTTC.